Listed here are 14 T cell receptor beta chains from one sample, sequenced in a study of T cells after yellow fever vaccination. TCRdb re-derived calls from the 5' RACE reads in MiXCR, one entry per CDR3 protein. The top ten clones hold roughly a sixth of a sample with fewer than 500,000 distinct CDR3 sequences, approximately 18% of them seen once. Here the sequenced sample was PBMCs, taken before the yellow fever booster vaccination. The receptor set was obtained from a man aged 18 to 29 who received the YFV17D yellow fever vaccine.

This clonotype has only a few counts. The chain joins TRBV12-3 or TRBV12-4 to TRBJ2-2, with 8 bases lining up with TRBD2. The CDR3 is 14 residues long. The V segment lost 3 bases and the J segment 8 bases; nucleotides outside the gene matches: 5. The CDR3 DNA sequence: TGTGCCAGCAGTTTTTGGAGCGGGGGAGGGGAGCTGTTTTTT. Amino acid sequence: CASSFWSGGGELFF.

The V call is TRBV5-1, the J call TRBJ2-3; TRBD2 aligns across 7 bases. This CDR3 is built from 14 residues. Germline V lookup: CDR1 SGHRS, CDR2 YFSETQ. V was pared by 7 bases and J by 1 base, with 6 bases of the junction left unmatched. The CDR3 nucleotides are TGCGCCAGCGCTCGGGGGGAAGGCACAGATACGCAGTATTTT. This encodes CASARGEGTDTQYF.

The CDR3 loop reads CASSSRLAGGKETQYF. CDR3 nucleotides: TGTGCCAGCAGCTCCAGACTAGCGGGGGGTAAAGAGACCCAGTACTTC. V usage is TRBV7-6 and J usage is TRBJ2-5; TRBD2 matches at 13 bases. J was trimmed by 3 bases and V by 4 bases; bases with no gene match: 5. CDR3 length: 16 amino acids. CDR1 is SGHVS, CDR2 FNYEAQ, per germline.

This clonotype came up a few times. The chain carries TRBV20-1 and TRBJ2-7; weak D call: TRBD2 (5 bases). In germline, CDR1 is DFQATT, CDR2 SNEGSKA (reference sequence). Trimming took off 6 bases at V and 4 bases at J, with 10 bases between the two ends. The CDR3 loop spans 11 amino acids. CDR3 amino acids: CSASTGYEQYV. CDR3 nucleotide sequence: TGCAGTGCCAGTACGGGGTACGAGCAGTACGTC.

J is TRBJ2-7 and V is TRBV27; TRBD1 matches at 7 bases. Germline values: CDR1 MNHEY, CDR2 SMNVEV (reference sequence). Trimming at V came to 5 bases and at J to 2 bases, leaving 3 bases not matched to a gene. The CDR3 is 13 amino acids. DNA of the CDR3: TGTGCCAGCAGTGGGACAGAGGCCTACGAGCAGTACTTC. Translated: CASSGTEAYEQYF.

The chain links TRBV24-1 to TRBJ2-3; TRBD2 is a possible D gene (5 bases). The germline V and J ends were trimmed by 4 bases and 1 base, with 11 bases remaining between them. The CDR3 runs 15 residues. The germline CDR1 and CDR2 sequences are KGHDR and SFDVKD. CDR3 coding DNA: TGTGCCACCAGTGACCCCGGGCGGGGCACAGATACGCAGTATTTT. Translation: CATSDPGRGTDTQYF.

The V and J genes are TRBV4-1 and TRBJ2-6, with D possibly TRBD2 on 6 matching bases. CDR1 is MGHRA, CDR2 YSYEKL, per germline. V lost 3 bases to trimming and J lost 0 bases, with 18 bases between them. This CDR3 comprises 19 residues. Here the CDR3 DNA reads TGCGCCAGCAGCCAGGGGGTGTGGGGGGTAGACTCTGGGGCCAACGTCCTGACTTTC. Its protein product is CASSQGVWGVDSGANVLTF.

The gene calls are TRBV29-1 and TRBJ2-7; TRBD1 matches at 9 bases. The CDR3 is made up of 13 amino acids. V dropped 5 bases and J dropped 6; count of bases not matched to a gene: 8. CDR1 is SQVTM, CDR2 ANQGSEA, per germline. CDR3 amino acids: CSVRPGQGTEQYF. CDR3 DNA sequence: TGCAGCGTTCGACCGGGACAGGGAACCGAGCAGTACTTC.

The chain carries TRBV6-5 and TRBJ1-3, with TRBD1 as a possible D gene (6 bases). Germline V CDR1 and CDR2: MNHEY, SVGAGI. The CDR3 totals 17 residues. V was shortened by 8 bases and J by 2 bases, with 22 bases between the two germline ends. The CDR3 loop is CASRQSGGPRAGNTIYF. CDR3 nucleotide sequence: TGTGCCAGCCGCCAAAGTGGGGGGCCGAGGGCTGGAAACACCATATATTTT.

The chain recombines TRBV4-2 with TRBJ2-7; the D call may be TRBD1 or TRBD2 (5 bases each). Germline CDR1 and CDR2: LGHNA and YNFKEQ. This CDR3 has 15 residues. Trimming removed 0 bases at V and 3 bases at J, with 12 bases between. Written as DNA, the CDR3 is TGTGCCAGCAGCCAAGAGGAGAGGGGAAACTACGAGCAGTACTTC. Translation gives CASSQEERGNYEQYF.

V and J are TRBV6-2 or TRBV6-3 and TRBJ1-5; 7 positions agree with TRBD1. This CDR3 spans 13 amino acids. The trim removed 8 bases at V and 9 bases at J, leaving 10 bases unmatched. Germline assignment: CDR1 MNHEY and CDR2 SVGEGT. CDR3 residues: CASDGTASGPQHF. The DNA of the CDR3 is TGTGCCAGCGACGGGACAGCGAGTGGGCCCCAGCATTTT.

This clonotype came up a few times. V and J are TRBV24-1 and TRBJ2-5, with 7 positions matching TRBD2. Germline V gene lookup returns CDR1 KGHDR and CDR2 SFDVKD. V shed 4 bases, J shed 4 bases, and the junction held 2 bases outside the gene matches. This CDR3 has 13 residues. The CDR3 loop reads CATSDIAGETQYF. Written as DNA, the CDR3 is TGTGCCACCAGTGACATAGCGGGAGAGACCCAGTACTTC.

The rearrangement links TRBV6-1 to TRBJ2-7; perhaps TRBD2 as D (5 bases). V was shortened by 3 bases and J by 2 bases, with 11 bases between the two germline ends. The CDR3 runs 14 residues. The germline gives CDR1 MNHNS, CDR2 SASEGT. The CDR3 region has the DNA TGTGCCAGCAGTGACTTGGACTGGCCCTACGAGCAGTACTTC. Encoded protein: CASSDLDWPYEQYF.

The rearrangement uses TRBV11-2 and TRBJ2-5; 11 bases align to TRBD2. The ends lost 1 base at V and 5 bases at J; junction bases unmatched: 6. The CDR3 sequence is 16 residues long. From germline, CDR1 is SGHAT and CDR2 FQNNGV. The CDR3 reads CASSLVAGGPGETQYF. In DNA form, the CDR3 reads TGTGCCAGCAGCTTAGTAGCGGGGGGGCCGGGGGAGACCCAGTACTTC.